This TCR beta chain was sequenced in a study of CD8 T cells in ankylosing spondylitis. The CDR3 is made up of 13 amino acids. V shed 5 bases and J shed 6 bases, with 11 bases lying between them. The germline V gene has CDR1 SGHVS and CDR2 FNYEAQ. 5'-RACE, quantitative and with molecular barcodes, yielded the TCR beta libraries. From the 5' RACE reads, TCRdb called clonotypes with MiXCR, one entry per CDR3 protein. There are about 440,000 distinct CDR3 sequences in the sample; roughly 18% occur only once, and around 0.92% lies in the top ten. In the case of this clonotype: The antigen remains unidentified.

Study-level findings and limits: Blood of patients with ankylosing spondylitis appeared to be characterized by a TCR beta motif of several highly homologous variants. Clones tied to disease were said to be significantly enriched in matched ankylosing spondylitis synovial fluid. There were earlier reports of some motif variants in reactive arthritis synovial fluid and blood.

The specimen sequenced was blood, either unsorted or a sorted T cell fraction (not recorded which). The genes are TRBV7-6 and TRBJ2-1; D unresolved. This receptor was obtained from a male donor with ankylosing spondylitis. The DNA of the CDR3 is TGTGCCAGCAGCACGAAGACGGCCAATGAGCAGTTCTTC. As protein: CASSTKTANEQFF.